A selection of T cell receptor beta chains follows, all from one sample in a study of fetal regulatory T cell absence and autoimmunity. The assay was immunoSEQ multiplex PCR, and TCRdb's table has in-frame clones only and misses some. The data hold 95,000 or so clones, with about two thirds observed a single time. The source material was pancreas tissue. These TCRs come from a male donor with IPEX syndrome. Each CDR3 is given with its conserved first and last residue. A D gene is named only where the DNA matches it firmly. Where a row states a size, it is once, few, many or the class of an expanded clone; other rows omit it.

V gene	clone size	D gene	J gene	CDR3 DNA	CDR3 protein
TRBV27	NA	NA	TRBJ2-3	TGTGCCAGCAGTCGGCGGGCGGGACGGCCCACGGATACGCAGTATTTT	CASSRRAGRPTDTQYF
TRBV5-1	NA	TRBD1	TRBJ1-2	TGCGCCAGCAGCTTGGGGCAGGGGGCTGACTATGGCTACACCTTC	CASSLGQGADYGYTF
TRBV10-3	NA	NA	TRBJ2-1	TGTGCCATCAGTGAGTCGGGGCCTGGGTTGTACAATGAGCAGTTCTTC	CAISESGPGLYNEQFF
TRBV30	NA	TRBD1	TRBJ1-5	TGTGCCTGGAGTCCCCGCGGACAGGGGTGGCAGCCCCAGCATTTT	CAWSPRGQGWQPQHF
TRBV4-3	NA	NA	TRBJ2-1	TGCGCCAGCAGCCAAGTTCCTAGACCCCGGGATGAGCAGTTCTTC	CASSQVPRPRDEQFF
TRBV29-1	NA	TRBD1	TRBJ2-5	TGCAGCGTTGAAGAGGCAGGGGGCCAAGAGACCCAGTACTTC	CSVEEAGGQETQYF
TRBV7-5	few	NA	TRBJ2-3	TGTGTCAGAAGCTTAGAGGTACGGGATACGCAGTATTTT	CVRSLEVRDTQYF
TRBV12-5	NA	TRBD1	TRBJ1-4	TGTGCTAGTGGTTCAGGGGGCCTTAATGAAAAACTGTTTTTT	CASGSGGLNEKLFF
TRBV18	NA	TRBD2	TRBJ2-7	TGTGCCAGCTCACCCGGGCTAGCGGCCTACGAGCAGTACTTC	CASSPGLAAYEQYF
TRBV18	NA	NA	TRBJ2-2	TGTGCCAGCTCACCACCGGAAAGGGTTGGCACCGGGGAGCTGTTTTTT	CASSPPERVGTGELFF
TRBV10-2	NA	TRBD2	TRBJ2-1	TGCGCCAGCAGTGACCCTAGCGGAAATAGTGAGCAGTTCTTC	CASSDPSGNSEQFF
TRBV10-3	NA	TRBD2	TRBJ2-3	TGTGCCATCAGTGGACTAGCGGGAAGCACAGATACGCAGTATTTT	CAISGLAGSTDTQYF
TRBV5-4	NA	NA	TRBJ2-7	TGTGCCAGCAGCCCCCAGGGGAGTCTCTACGAGCAGTACTTC	CASSPQGSLYEQYF
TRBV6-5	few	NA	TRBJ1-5	TGTGCCAGCAGTTACAGGGGCCCAAATCAGCCCCAGCATTTT	CASSYRGPNQPQHF
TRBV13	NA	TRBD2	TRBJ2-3	TGTGCCAGCAGCCCTGCTGAACTAGCGAGAGCAGATACGCAGTATTTT	CASSPAELARADTQYF
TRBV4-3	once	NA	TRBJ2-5	TGCGCCAGCAGCCAAGATGGGAAAGAGACCCAGTACTTC	CASSQDGKETQYF
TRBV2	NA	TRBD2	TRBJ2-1	TGTGCCAGCAGTGAAGCGAAAACTAGCGGGAGGGCCCATGAGCAGTTCTTC	CASSEAKTSGRAHEQFF
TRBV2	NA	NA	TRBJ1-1	TGTGCCAGCAGTGGAGGGCAGGGATCTGAAGCTTTCTTT	CASSGGQGSEAFF
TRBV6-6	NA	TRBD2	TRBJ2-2	TGTGCCAGCAGTTATGGCGGGAGGGCCACCGGGGAGCTGTTTTTT	CASSYGGRATGELFF
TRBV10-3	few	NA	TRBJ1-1	TGTGCCATCAGTGAGGGCACTGAAGCTTTCTTT	CAISEGTEAFF
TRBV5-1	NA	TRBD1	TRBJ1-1	TGCGCCAGCAGCTCTAACAGGGGGCGTAGGACTGAAGCTTTCTTT	CASSSNRGRRTEAFF
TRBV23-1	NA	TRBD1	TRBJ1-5	TGCGCCAGCAGGCAAACAGGGGGCAATCAGCCCCAGCATTTT	CASRQTGGNQPQHF
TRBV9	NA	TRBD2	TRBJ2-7	TGTGCCAGCAGCGTAGGGACTAGCGGCTCCTACGAGCAGTACTTC	CASSVGTSGSYEQYF
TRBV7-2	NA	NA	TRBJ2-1	TGTGCCAGCAGCTTGTGCGGCCCTCCATATGAGCAGTTCTTC	CASSLCGPPYEQFF
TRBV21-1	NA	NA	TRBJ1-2	TGTGCCAGCAGCAACGACAGGGGCAACTATGGCTACACCTTC	CASSNDRGNYGYTF
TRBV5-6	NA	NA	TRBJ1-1	TGTGCCAGCGGACCGCAGGCTAACACTGAAGCTTTCTTT	CASGPQANTEAFF
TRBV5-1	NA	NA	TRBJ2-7	TGCGCCAGCAGCTCATGGGACGTCTACTACGAGCAGTACTTC	CASSSWDVYYEQYF
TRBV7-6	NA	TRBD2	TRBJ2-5	TGTGCCAGCAGCTTAGGCCCTAGCGGGAACTTTGGGGAGACCCAGTACTTC	CASSLGPSGNFGETQYF
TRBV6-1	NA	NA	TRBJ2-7	TGTGCCAGCAGTGACTGGGGGCGTGGGCAGTACTTC	CASSDWGRGQYF
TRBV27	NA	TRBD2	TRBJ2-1	TGTGCCAGCAGTACCATCCCACTAGCGGGAGACAATGAGCAGTTCTTC	CASSTIPLAGDNEQFF
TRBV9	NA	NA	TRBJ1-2	TGTGCCAGCAGCCCGGGGCCCTATGGCTACACCTTC	CASSPGPYGYTF
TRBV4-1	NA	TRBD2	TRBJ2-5	TGCGCCAGCAGCCAACCAGCCCCGCGGGGGGGCCATCGGACCCAGTACTTC	CASSQPAPRGGHRTQYF
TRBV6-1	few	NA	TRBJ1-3	TGTGCCAGCAGTGAACAGTTTTCTGGAAACACCATATATTTT	CASSEQFSGNTIYF
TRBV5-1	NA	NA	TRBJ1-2	TGCGCCAGCAGCTTGGACAGTAACTATGGCTACACCTTC	CASSLDSNYGYTF